These 15 T cell receptor beta chains were all obtained from the same sample, sequenced in a study of T cell repertoires in cytomegalovirus infection. TCRdb re-analysed the reads in MiXCR, keeping a single row per CDR3 protein. The data show about 300,000 distinct CDR3 sequences, about 8.8% seen once. Sequences were obtained from PBMCs. The receptors here all came from a human donor in good health (CMV status not recorded). Some clones in this sample may be carry-over from other donors' samples.

This clonotype was counted at least ten times. V and J are TRBV24-1 and TRBJ1-4; D unresolved. This CDR3 has 17 amino acids. V lost 4 bases, J lost 0 bases, and 14 bases lay in between. Germline CDR1 reads KGHDR; CDR2 reads SFDVKD. CDR3 amino acids: CATSDRPSVPTNEKLFF. The CDR3 nucleotides read TGTGCCACCAGTGACCGACCTTCAGTTCCAACTAATGAAAAACTGTTTTTT.

This clonotype was counted many times. The genes are TRBV11-1 and TRBJ2-3; D perhaps matches TRBD2 (5 bases). The CDR3 has 11 amino acids. Germline V lookup: CDR1 SGHAT, CDR2 FQDESV (reference sequence). V was trimmed by 4 bases and J by 8 bases, leaving 7 bases between them. The CDR3 DNA follows: TGTGCCAGCAGCTCGGGGAGTACGCAGTATTTT. Translated, it gives CASSSGSTQYF.

This clonotype was counted many times. The chain uses TRBV28 and TRBJ2-7, with D perhaps TRBD2 (5 bases). The CDR3 is 13 amino acids. V was pared by 10 bases and J by 1 base, with 14 bases between. Germline V gives CDR1 MDHEN, CDR2 SYDVKM. CDR3: CATLATASYEQYV. Here the CDR3 DNA reads TGTGCCACCTTAGCGACGGCTTCCTACGAGCAGTACGTC.

This clonotype was counted ten times or more. The chain combines TRBV10-3 with TRBJ2-1; 12 nucleotides align to TRBD1. The germline V gene encodes CDR1 ENHRY and CDR2 SYGVKD. The CDR3 spans 16 residues. The ends lost 11 bases at V and 8 bases at J; junction bases unmatched: 16. CDR3 protein: CAGGASGTGGLDEQFF. The DNA of the CDR3 is TGTGCCGGGGGGGCCTCCGGGACAGGGGGCCTCGATGAGCAGTTCTTC.

This clonotype was picked up many times. The chain employs TRBV7-8 and TRBJ1-1; D not resolved. The V end was cut by 2 bases, the J end by 1 base, with 14 bases between. The germline CDR1 and CDR2 sequences are SGHVS and FQNEAQ. The CDR3 is 16 amino acids. The CDR3 DNA sequence: TGTGCCAGCAGCTTACTTTCTCGGGTAGGGAACACTGAAGCTTTCTTT. Translation: CASSLLSRVGNTEAFF.

This clonotype was counted ten times or more. This chain connects TRBV9 to TRBJ1-5, with TRBD1 identical over 7 bases. The CDR3 length is 15 residues. The V gene's germline CDR1 is SGDLS and CDR2 YYNGEE. Trimming at V came to 1 base and at J to 5 bases, leaving 6 bases not matched to a gene. In DNA, the CDR3 is TGTGCCAGCAGCGTAACCGGGACAGCCGATCAGCCCCAGCATTTT. This encodes CASSVTGTADQPQHF.

This clonotype came up a few times. The V call is TRBV29-1, the J call TRBJ1-5; TRBD1 is a possible D gene (6 bases). CDR3 length: 14 amino acids. V shed 6 bases and J shed 2 bases, with 14 bases lying between them. CDR1 and CDR2 (germline): SQVTM, ANQGSEA. The CDR3 sequence: CSVLGGAGNQPQHF. CDR3 in DNA: TGCAGCGTGCTCGGGGGGGCCGGCAATCAGCCCCAGCATTTT.

In this sample, this clonotype turned up a few times. The rearrangement joins TRBV20-1 to TRBJ1-1, with D tentatively TRBD1 (6 bases). The CDR3 has 11 amino acids. The V end lost 6 bases, the J end lost 5 bases, and 10 bases lay between the germline ends. Germline CDR1 reads DFQATT; CDR2 reads SNEGSKA (reference sequence). In DNA form, the CDR3 reads TGCAGTGCCAACAGGGAAACTGAAGCTTTCTTT. This sequence encodes CSANRETEAFF.

This clonotype was observed at least ten times. The gene calls are TRBV7-9 and TRBJ2-3, with 7 positions matching TRBD1. Germline assignment: CDR1 SEHNR and CDR2 FQNEAQ (reference sequence). After removal of 5 bases from V and 5 bases from J, the junction contained 7 bases not matched to a gene. The CDR3 is 14 residues long. CDR3 DNA sequence: TGTGCCAGCAGCGTCCGACAGGGTAAAGATACGCAGTATTTT. Its translation is CASSVRQGKDTQYF.

This rearrangement joins TRBV2 to TRBJ1-5, with D tentatively TRBD1 (5 bases). The germline gives CDR1 SNHLY, CDR2 FYNNEI. The CDR3 covers 15 residues. V dropped 3 bases and J dropped 6 bases, with 15 bases sitting between them. Here the CDR3 reads CASSEMGQVTQPQHF. The CDR3 coding sequence is TGTGCCAGCAGTGAGATGGGGCAGGTCACTCAGCCCCAGCATTTT.

In its sample, this clonotype was seen many times. The chain uses TRBV20-1 and TRBJ2-5; D is ambiguous. Germline V gene data show CDR1 as DFQATT and CDR2 as SNEGSKA (reference sequence). V was cut by 0 bases and J by 6 bases, with 8 bases left in between. CDR3 size: 12 residues. The CDR3 sequence is CSARESAQTQYF. In DNA, the CDR3 is TGCAGTGCTAGAGAGAGCGCTCAGACCCAGTACTTC.

This clonotype was recorded at least ten times. The chain couples TRBV7-3 to TRBJ2-7; 7 bases line up with TRBD1. J was trimmed by 0 bases and V by 2 bases; bases with no gene match: 13. Germline-derived CDR1 and CDR2 are SGHTA and FQGTGA. The CDR3 has 18 residues. The CDR3 protein is CASSLFLPGQSFSYEQYV. The CDR3 DNA is TGTGCCAGCAGCTTATTTTTACCGGGACAGTCTTTCTCCTACGAGCAGTACGTC.

This clonotype has at least ten counts. This chain uses TRBV28 with TRBJ2-3; D not resolved. The V gene's germline CDR1 is MDHEN and CDR2 SYDVKM. Trimming cost V 6 bases and J 6 bases, with 19 bases left between them. CDR3 length: 15 residues. CDR3 sequence: CASSSPSGIRDTQYF. CDR3 in DNA: TGTGCCAGCAGCAGCCCTTCCGGAATAAGGGATACGCAGTATTTT. Full variable domain (remainder filled in from reference TRBV28 and TRBJ2-3): DVKVTQSSRYLVKRTGEKVFLECVQDMDHENMFWYRQDPGLGLRLIYFSYDVKMKEKGDIPEGYSVSREKKERFSLILESASTNQTSMYLCASSSPSGIRDTQYFGPGTRLTVL.

The V call is TRBV19, the J call TRBJ2-2; D perhaps matches TRBD1 (6 bases). The CDR3 spans 14 residues. The germline V and J ends were trimmed by 9 bases and 3 bases, with 14 bases remaining between them. Germline lookup yields CDR1 LNHDA and CDR2 SQIVND (reference sequence). DNA for the CDR3: TGTGCCAGCAAGGGACAAACGGACACCGGGGAGCTGTTTTTT. Its translation is CASKGQTDTGELFF.

This clonotype was counted between two and nine times. The J gene is TRBJ2-2, the V gene TRBV29-1; the D is unclear. Germline CDR1 reads SQVTM; CDR2 reads ANQGSEA. CDR3 length: 10 residues. Trimming shortened V by 6 bases and J by 5 bases, and 4 bases separated the two germline ends. The CDR3 coding sequence is TGCAGCGTCAGGACCGGGGAGCTGTTTTTT. Translated: CSVRTGELFF.